Listed here is a single T cell receptor beta chain. Its specificity is not known. This record belongs to a study of T cell responses to AZD1222 COVID-19 vaccine. General study points: It was only a handful of AZD1222 recipients who were seropositive at baseline.

Germline loops: CDR1 SGHNT, CDR2 YYREEE (reference sequence). The CDR3 length is 11 residues. The germline V and J ends were trimmed by 4 bases and 3 bases, with 5 bases remaining between them. Using immunoSEQ multiplex PCR, the repertoire was profiled, and TCRdb retains in-frame clones only, with some absent. The sample has approximately 150,000 clones; approximately 90% are singletons. The V call is TRBV5-4, the J call TRBJ2-7, with D hard to call. The specimen was peripheral blood, collected 28 days after the second AZD1222 dose. This TCR was recovered from an adult who received the AZD1222 COVID-19 vaccine. The CDR3 loop is CASSEGYEQYF. The CDR3 DNA sequence: TGTGCCAGCAGCGAAGGCTACGAGCAGTACTTC.